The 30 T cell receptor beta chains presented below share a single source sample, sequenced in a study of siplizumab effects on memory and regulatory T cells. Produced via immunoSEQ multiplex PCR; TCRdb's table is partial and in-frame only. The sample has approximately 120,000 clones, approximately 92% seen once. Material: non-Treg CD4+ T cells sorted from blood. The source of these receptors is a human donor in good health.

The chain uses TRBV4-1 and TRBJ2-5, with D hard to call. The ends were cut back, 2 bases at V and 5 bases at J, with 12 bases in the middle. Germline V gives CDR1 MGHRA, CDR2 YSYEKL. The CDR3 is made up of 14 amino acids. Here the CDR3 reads CASSQFPFPETQYF. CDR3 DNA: TGCGCCAGCAGCCAATTCCCGTTTCCCGAGACCCAGTACTTC.

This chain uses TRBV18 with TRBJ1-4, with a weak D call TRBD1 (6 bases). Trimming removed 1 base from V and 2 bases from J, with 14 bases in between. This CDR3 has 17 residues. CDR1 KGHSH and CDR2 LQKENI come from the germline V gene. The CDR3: CASSPQGGPATNEKLFF. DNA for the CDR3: TGTGCCAGCTCACCACAGGGGGGCCCGGCTACTAATGAAAAACTGTTTTTT.

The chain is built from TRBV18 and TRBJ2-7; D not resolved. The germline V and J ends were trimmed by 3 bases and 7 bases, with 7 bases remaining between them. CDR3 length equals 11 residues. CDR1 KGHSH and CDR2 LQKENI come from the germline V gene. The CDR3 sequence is CASSPKGEQYF. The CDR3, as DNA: TGTGCCAGCTCACCTAAAGGGGAGCAGTACTTC.

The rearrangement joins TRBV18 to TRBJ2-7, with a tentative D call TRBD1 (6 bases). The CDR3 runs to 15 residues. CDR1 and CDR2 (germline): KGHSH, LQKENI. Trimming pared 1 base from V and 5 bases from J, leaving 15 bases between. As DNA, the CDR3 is TGTGCCAGCTCACCACAGACAGGTGCGTTCGACGAGCAGTACTTC. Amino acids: CASSPQTGAFDEQYF.

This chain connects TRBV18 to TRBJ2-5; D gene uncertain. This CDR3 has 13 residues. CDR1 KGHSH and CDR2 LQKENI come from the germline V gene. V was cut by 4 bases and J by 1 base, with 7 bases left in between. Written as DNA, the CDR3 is TGTGCCAGCTCACGCCAGAGCCAAGAGACCCAGTACTTC. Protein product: CASSRQSQETQYF.

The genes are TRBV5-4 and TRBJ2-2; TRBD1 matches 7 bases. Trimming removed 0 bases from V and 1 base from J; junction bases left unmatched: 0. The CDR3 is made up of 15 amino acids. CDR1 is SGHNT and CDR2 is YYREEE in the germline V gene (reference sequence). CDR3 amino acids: CASSLGDRNTGELFF. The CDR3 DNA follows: TGTGCCAGCAGCTTGGGGGACAGGAACACCGGGGAGCTGTTTTTT.

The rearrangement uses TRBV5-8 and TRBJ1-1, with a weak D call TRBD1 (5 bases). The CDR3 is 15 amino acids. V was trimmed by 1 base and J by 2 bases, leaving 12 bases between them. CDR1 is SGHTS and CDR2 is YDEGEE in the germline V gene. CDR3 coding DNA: TGTGCCAGCAGCTTGCGGGGGAGGATAAACACTGAAGCTTTCTTT. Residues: CASSLRGRINTEAFF.

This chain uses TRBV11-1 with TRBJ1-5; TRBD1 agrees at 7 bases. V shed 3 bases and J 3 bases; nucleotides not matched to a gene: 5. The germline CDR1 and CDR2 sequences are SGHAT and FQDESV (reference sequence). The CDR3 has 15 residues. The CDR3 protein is CASSFGTGDNQPQHF. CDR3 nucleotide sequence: TGTGCCAGCAGCTTCGGCACAGGGGACAATCAGCCCCAGCATTTT. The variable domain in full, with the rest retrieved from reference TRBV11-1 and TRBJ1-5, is EAEVAQSPRYKITEKSQAVAFWCDPISGHATLYWYRQILGQGPELLVQFQDESVVDDSQLPKDRFSAERLKGVDSTLKIQPAELGDSAMYLCASSFGTGDNQPQHFGDGTRLSIL.

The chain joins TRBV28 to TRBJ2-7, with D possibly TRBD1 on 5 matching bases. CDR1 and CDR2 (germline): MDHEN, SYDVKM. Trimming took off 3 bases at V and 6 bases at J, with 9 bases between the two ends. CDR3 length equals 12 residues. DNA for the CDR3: TGTGCCAGCAGTTTCCTAAGGGGCGAGCAGTACTTC. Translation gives CASSFLRGEQYF.

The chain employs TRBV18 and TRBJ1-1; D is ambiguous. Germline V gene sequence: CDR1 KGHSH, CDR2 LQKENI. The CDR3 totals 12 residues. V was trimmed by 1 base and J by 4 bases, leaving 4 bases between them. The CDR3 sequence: CASSPRPTEAFF. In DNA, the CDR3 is TGTGCCAGCTCACCACGTCCCACTGAAGCTTTCTTT.

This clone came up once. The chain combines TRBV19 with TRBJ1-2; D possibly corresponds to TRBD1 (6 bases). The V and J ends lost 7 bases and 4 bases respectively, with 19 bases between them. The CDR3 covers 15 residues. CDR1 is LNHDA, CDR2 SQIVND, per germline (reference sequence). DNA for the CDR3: TGTGCCAGTACCATGGGGGGCAGTGGGTCCTATGGCTACACCTTC. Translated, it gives CASTMGGSGSYGYTF.

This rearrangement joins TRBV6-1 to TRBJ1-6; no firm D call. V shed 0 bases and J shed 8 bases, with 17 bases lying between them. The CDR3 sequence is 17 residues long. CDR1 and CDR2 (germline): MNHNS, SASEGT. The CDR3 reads CASSEARRGIRYSPLHF. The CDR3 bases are TGTGCCAGCAGTGAAGCGCGGAGAGGTATCAGATATTCACCCCTCCACTTT.

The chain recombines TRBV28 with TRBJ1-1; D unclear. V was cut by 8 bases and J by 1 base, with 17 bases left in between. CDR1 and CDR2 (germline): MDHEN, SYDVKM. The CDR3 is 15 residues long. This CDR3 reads CASLPPSGRNTEAFF. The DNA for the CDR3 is TGTGCCAGCCTCCCCCCTTCTGGACGGAACACTGAAGCTTTCTTT. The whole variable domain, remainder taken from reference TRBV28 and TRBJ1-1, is DVKVTQSSRYLVKRTGEKVFLECVQDMDHENMFWYRQDPGLGLRLIYFSYDVKMKEKGDIPEGYSVSREKKERFSLILESASTNQTSMYLCASLPPSGRNTEAFFGQGTRLTVV.

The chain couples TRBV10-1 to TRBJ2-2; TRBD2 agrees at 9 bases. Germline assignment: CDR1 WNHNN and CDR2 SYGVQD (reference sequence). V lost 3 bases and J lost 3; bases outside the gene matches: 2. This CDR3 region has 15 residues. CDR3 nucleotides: TGCGCCAGCAGTGATAGCGGGAGATACACCGGGGAGCTGTTTTTT. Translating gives CASSDSGRYTGELFF.

The CDR3 sequence: CASSVYGGETDTQYF. CDR3 in DNA: TGTGCCAGCAGCGTATACGGGGGGGAAACAGATACGCAGTATTTT. The rearrangement links TRBV9 to TRBJ2-3; 8 bases match TRBD2. This CDR3 contains 15 residues. Unmatched junction bases numbered 4, after V lost 1 base and J lost 3 bases. In germline, CDR1 is SGDLS, CDR2 YYNGEE.

CDR3 loop: CASSPWRTGGEETQYF. As DNA, the CDR3 is TGTGCCAGCTCACCATGGAGGACAGGGGGCGAGGAGACCCAGTACTTC. This rearrangement joins TRBV18 to TRBJ2-5; 11 nucleotides line up with TRBD1. Trimming removed 2 bases from V and 5 bases from J; junction bases left unmatched: 7. This CDR3 region has 16 residues. Germline V gene data show CDR1 as KGHSH and CDR2 as LQKENI. Complete variable domain (other parts from reference TRBV18 and TRBJ2-5): NAGVMQNPRHLVRRRGQEARLRCSPMKGHSHVYWYRQLPEEGLKFMVYLQKENIIDESGMPKERFSAEFPKEGPSILRIQQVVRGDSAAYFCASSPWRTGGEETQYFGPGTRLLVL.

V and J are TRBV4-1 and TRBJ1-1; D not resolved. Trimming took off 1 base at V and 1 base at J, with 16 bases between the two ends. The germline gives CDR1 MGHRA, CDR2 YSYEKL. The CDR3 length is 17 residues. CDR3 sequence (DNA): TGCGCCAGCAGCCAAGGGAGGGCCACGGCACGGAACACTGAAGCTTTCTTT. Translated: CASSQGRATARNTEAFF.

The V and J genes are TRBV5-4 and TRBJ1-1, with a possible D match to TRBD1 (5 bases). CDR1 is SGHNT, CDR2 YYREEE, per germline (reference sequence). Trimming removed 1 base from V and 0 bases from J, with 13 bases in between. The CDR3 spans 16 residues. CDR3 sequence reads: CASSLLGRSMNTEAFF. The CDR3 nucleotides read TGTGCCAGCAGCTTGTTGGGACGCAGTATGAACACTGAAGCTTTCTTT.

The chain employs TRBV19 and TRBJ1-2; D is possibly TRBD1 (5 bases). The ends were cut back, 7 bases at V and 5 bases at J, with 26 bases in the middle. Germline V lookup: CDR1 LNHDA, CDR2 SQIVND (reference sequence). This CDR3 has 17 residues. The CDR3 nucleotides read TGTGCCAGTACCGCCCCTCCGGGACGCCGCGGGGAGTATGGCTACACCTTC. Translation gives CASTAPPGRRGEYGYTF. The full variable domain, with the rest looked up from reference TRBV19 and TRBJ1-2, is DGGITQSPKYLFRKEGQNVTLSCEQNLNHDAMYWYRQDPGQGLRLIYYSQIVNDFQKGDIAEGYSVSREKKESFPLTVTSAQKNPTAFYLCASTAPPGRRGEYGYTFGSGTRLTVV.

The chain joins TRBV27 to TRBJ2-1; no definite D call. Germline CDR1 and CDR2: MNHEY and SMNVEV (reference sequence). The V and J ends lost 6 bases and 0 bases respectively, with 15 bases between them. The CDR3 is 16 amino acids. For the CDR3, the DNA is TGTGCCAGCAGACCAACTGGAATGAGCTCCTACAATGAGCAGTTCTTC. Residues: CASRPTGMSSYNEQFF.

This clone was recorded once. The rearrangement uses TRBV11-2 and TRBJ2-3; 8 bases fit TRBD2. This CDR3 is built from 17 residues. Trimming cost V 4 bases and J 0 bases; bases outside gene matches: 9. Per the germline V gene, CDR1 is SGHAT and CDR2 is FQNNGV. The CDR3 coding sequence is TGTGCCAGCAGCTCCGGAGTGCGGGGGGCTAGCACAGATACGCAGTATTTT. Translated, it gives CASSSGVRGASTDTQYF.

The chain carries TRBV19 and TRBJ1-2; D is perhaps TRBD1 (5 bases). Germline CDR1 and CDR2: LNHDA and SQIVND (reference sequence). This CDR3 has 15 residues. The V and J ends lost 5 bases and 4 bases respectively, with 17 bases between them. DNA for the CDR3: TGTGCCAGTAGTTACTCATCGGGGGGAACCTATGGCTACACCTTC. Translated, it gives CASSYSSGGTYGYTF.

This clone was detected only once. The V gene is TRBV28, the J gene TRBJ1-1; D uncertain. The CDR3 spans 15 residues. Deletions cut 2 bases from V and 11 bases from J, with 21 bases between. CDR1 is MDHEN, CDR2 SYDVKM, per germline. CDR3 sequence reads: CASSLRNRGQPSAFF. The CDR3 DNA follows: TGTGCCAGCAGTTTAAGAAACCGGGGTCAGCCCTCGGCTTTCTTT.

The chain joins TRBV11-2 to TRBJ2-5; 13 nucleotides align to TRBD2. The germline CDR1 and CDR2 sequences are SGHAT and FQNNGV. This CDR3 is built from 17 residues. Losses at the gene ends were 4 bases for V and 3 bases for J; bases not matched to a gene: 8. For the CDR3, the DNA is TGTGCCAGCAGCTCCACGGCCGGGACTAGCGGGGAAGAGACCCAGTACTTC. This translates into CASSSTAGTSGEETQYF. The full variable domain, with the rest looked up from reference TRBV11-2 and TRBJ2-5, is EAGVAQSPRYKIIEKRQSVAFWCNPISGHATLYWYQQILGQGPKLLIQFQNNGVVDDSQLPKDRFSAERLKGVDSTLKIQPAKLEDSAVYLCASSSTAGTSGEETQYFGPGTRLLVL.

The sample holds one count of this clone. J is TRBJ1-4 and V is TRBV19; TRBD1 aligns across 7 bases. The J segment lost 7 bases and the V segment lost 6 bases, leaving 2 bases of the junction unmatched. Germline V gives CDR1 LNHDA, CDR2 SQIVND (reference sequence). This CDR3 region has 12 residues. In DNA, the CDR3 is TGTGCCAGTAGCAGGACAGGTGAAAAACTGTTTTTT. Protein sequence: CASSRTGEKLFF.

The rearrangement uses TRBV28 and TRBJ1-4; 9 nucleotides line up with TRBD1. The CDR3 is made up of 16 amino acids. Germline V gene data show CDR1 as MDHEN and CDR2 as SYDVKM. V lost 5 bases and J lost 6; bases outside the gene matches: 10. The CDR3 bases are TGTGCCAGCAGTCCACCTGGGACAGGGCCTGATGAAAAACTGTTTTTT. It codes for CASSPPGTGPDEKLFF.

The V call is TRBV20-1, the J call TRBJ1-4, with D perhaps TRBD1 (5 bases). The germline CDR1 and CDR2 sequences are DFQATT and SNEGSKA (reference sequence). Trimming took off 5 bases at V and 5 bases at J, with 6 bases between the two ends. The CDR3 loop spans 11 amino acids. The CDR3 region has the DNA TGCAGTGCTGGGGGAAATGAAAAACTGTTTTTT. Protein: CSAGGNEKLFF.

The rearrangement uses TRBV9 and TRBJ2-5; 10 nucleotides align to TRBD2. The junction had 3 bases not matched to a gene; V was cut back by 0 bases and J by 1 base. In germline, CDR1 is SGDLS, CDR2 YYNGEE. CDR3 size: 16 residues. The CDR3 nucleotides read TGTGCCAGCAGCGTAGGATCTAGCGGGGGCCAAGAGACCCAGTACTTC. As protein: CASSVGSSGGQETQYF.

CDR3 sequence reads: CASSWTSSTDTQYF. In nucleotides, the CDR3 is TGTGCCAGCAGCTGGACATCTAGCACAGATACGCAGTATTTT. The V and J genes are TRBV9 and TRBJ2-3; a possible D gene is TRBD1 (5 bases). CDR1 is SGDLS, CDR2 YYNGEE, per germline. Trimming removed 4 bases from V and 0 bases from J, with 9 bases in between. The length of the CDR3 is 14 residues.

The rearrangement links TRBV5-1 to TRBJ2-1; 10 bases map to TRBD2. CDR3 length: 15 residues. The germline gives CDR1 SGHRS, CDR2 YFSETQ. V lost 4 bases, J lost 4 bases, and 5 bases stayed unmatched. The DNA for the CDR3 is TGCGCCAGCAGCCCCTCGACTAGCGGGTACAATGAGCAGTTCTTC. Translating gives CASSPSTSGYNEQFF.